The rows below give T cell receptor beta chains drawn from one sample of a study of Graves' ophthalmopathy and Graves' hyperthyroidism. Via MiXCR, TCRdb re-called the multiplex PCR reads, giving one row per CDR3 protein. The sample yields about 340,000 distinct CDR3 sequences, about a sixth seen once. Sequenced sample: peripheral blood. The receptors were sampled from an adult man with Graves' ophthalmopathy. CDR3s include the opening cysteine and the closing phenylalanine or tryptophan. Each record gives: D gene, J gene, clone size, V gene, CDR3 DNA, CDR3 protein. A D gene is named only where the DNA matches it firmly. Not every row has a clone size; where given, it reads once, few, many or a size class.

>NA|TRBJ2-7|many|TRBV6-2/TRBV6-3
TGTGCCAGCAGCGCTACAGTCTACGAGCAGTACTTC
CASSATVYEQYF
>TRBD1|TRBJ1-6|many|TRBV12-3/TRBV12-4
TGTGCCAGCAGGCATACAGGGGGCTCCTATAATTCACCCCTCCACTTT
CASRHTGGSYNSPLHF
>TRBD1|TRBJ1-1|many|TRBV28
TGTGCCAGCAGTTTATCGACCAGGGGGCGGAACACTGAAGCTTTCTTT
CASSLSTRGRNTEAFF
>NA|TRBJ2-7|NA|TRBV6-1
TGTGCCAGCAGGTCGGGCAGGGGCTCCTACGAGCAGTACTTC
CASRSGRGSYEQYF
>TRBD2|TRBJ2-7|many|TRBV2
TGTGCCAGCAGAGAAGGGACTAGCGGGATCTACGAGCAGTACTTC
CASREGTSGIYEQYF
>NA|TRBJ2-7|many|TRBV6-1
TGTGCCACGCAGGAACGAGCCCAGGGGGAGCAGTACTTC
CATQERAQGEQYF
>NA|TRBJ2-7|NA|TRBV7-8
TGTGCCAGCAGCTTGAGACGGGTTGACTACGAGCAGTACTTC
CASSLRRVDYEQYF
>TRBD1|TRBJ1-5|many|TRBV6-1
TGTGCCAGCAGTATAGGGACAGGGCCTAATCAGCCCCAGCATTTT
CASSIGTGPNQPQHF
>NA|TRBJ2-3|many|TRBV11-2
TGTGCCAGCAGCTTAGGCGTGGGGGGGACAGGTCATGATACGCAGTATTTT
CASSLGVGGTGHDTQYF
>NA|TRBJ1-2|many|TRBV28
TGTGCCAGCAGTCCTAACAGGGCCAACTATGGCTACACCTTC
CASSPNRANYGYTF
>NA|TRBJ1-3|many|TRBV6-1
TGTGCCAGCAGCCTAGGGGAATCTGGAAACACCATATATTTT
CASSLGESGNTIYF
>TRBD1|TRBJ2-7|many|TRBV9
TGTGCCAGCAGCCCGAGCCTAGACAGGGCTTCCTACGAGCAGTACTTC
CASSPSLDRASYEQYF
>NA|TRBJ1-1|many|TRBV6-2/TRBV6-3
TGTGCCAGCAGCCTTAGCGGGGACATTGAAGCTTTCTTT
CASSLSGDIEAFF
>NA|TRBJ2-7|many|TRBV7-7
TGTGCTAGCAGCTTATATGCTTCCTACGAGCAGTACTTC
CASSLYASYEQYF
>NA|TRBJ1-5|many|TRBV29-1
TGCAGCGTGGCGGCCACGGATAGCAATCAGCCCCAGCATTTT
CSVAATDSNQPQHF
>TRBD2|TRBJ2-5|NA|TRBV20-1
TGCAGCGCCGGGACTAGCGGGAAAGGGGAGACCCAGTACTTC
CSAGTSGKGETQYF
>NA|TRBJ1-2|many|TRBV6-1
TGTGCCAGCAGTGAAGCTCTGAGTCCAGCTAACTATGGCTACACCTTC
CASSEALSPANYGYTF
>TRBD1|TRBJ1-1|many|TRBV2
TGTGCCAGCAGCGAGGACAGGACGAACACTGAAGCTTTCTTT
CASSEDRTNTEAFF
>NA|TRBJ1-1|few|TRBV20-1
TGCAGTGCTCTTCTGACCCCTAGGAACACTGAAGCTTTCTTT
CSALLTPRNTEAFF
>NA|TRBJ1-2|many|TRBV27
TGTGCCAGCAGTTTATCGTTAGGGAATGGCTACACCTTC
CASSLSLGNGYTF
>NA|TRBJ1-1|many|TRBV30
TGTGCCTGGAGTTCGGTGGTTTGGGGAACTGAAGCTTTCTTT
CAWSSVVWGTEAFF
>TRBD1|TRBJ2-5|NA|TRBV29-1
TGCAGCGCCGAACAGGGGATTGGAGAGACCCAGTACTTC
CSAEQGIGETQYF
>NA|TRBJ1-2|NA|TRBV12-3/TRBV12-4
TGTGCCAGCAGTCGGGACGGAAGTTTCTATGGCTACACCTTC
CASSRDGSFYGYTF
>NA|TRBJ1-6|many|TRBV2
TGTGCCAGCAGTGGGTTACAAACTAATTCACCCCTCCACTTT
CASSGLQTNSPLHF
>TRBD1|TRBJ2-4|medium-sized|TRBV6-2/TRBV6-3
TGTGCCAGCAGTTACGGGACAGGGGGCAAAAACATTCAGTACTTC
CASSYGTGGKNIQYF
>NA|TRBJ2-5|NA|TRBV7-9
TGTGCCAGCACCTTTTCCTCACTTCAAGAGACCCAGTACTTC
CASTFSSLQETQYF
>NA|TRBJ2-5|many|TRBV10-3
TGTGCCATCAGTGACGAGGCAGGGACCCAGTACTTC
CAISDEAGTQYF
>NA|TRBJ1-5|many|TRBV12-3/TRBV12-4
TGTGCCAGCAGTTTAATGTGGGCCGTTACGCGGAATCAGCCCCAGCATTTT
CASSLMWAVTRNQPQHF
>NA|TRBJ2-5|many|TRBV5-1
TGCGCCAGCAGCTTTCAGGAAACTAAAGAGACCCAGTACTTC
CASSFQETKETQYF
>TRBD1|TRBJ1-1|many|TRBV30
TGTGCCTGGAAGGAGAATGTGGGACAGCAATTCATGAACACTGAAGCTTTCTTT
CAWKENVGQQFMNTEAFF
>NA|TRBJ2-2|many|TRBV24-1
TGTGCCACCAGTGTCAGGGGACCTCACACCGGGGAGCTGTTTTTT
CATSVRGPHTGELFF
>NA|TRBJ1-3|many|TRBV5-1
TGCGCCAGCAGCTTGTCCGACAGCTCTGGAAACACCATATATTTT
CASSLSDSSGNTIYF
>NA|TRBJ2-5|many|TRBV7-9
TGTGCCAGCAGCCCCCTCCCCCCCCCGGGGCCCCAGTACTTC
CASSPLPPPGPQYF
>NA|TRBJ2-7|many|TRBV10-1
TGCGCCAGGCGGGCCAGGACAACCTACGAGCAGTACTTC
CARRARTTYEQYF
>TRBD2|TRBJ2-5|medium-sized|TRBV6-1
TGTGCCAGCAGTGACCTAGCGGGAGGGGGTCAAGAGACCCAGTACTTC
CASSDLAGGGQETQYF
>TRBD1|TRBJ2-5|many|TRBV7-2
TGTGCCAGCAGCTCGGGACAGACGGAGACCCAGTACTTC
CASSSGQTETQYF
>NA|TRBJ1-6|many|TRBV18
TGTGCCAGCTCACCACGGGAGGGTAATTCACCCCTCCACTTT
CASSPREGNSPLHF
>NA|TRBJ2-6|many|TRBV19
TGTGCCAGTAGTAAGGTGTGGGCAGGACTGATCTCTGGGGCCAACGTCCTGACTTTC
CASSKVWAGLISGANVLTF
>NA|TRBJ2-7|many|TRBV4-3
TGCGCCAGCAGCCAAGAAGAGAGCTCCTACGAGCAGTACTTC
CASSQEESSYEQYF
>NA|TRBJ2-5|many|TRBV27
TGTGCCAGCAGTTTAATGGCACAATCTGGTGAGACCCAGTACTTC
CASSLMAQSGETQYF
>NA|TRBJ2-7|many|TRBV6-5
TGTGCCAGCAGTTACGGCAGGGGACGAATCTACGAGCAGTACTTC
CASSYGRGRIYEQYF
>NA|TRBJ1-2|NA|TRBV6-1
TGTGCCAGCGCCTGCGGGCGGACCTATGGCTACAACTTC
CASACGRTYGYNF
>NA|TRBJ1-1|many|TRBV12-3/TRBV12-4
TGTGCCAGCAGTTTTGGGCGCCTTGGCCTTGAAGCTTTCTTT
CASSFGRLGLEAFF
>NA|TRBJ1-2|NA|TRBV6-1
TGTGCCAGCAGTGAAGCGCTCGAAGGTTTGAACTATGGCTACACCTTC
CASSEALEGLNYGYTF
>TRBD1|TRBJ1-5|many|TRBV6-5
TGTGCCAGCAGTTCGACACAGGGGTCCAATCAGCCCCAGCATTTT
CASSSTQGSNQPQHF
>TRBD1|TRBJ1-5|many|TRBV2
TGTGCCAGCAGCCCCCAGGGGGCCAATCAGCCCCAGCATTTT
CASSPQGANQPQHF
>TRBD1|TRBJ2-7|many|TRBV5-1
TGCGCCAGCAGCATCGGGACAGACTCCTACGAGCAGTACTTC
CASSIGTDSYEQYF
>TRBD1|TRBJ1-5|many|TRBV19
TGTGCCAGTAGGGGACAGGGGGCGCTGGGCAATCAGCCCCAGCATTTT
CASRGQGALGNQPQHF